This T cell receptor (beta chain) was profiled in a study of neurological immune-mediated disorders. TCRdb ran MiXCR on the 5' RACE reads and lists one entry per CDR3 protein. The sample contains tens of thousands of distinct CDR3 sequences, 5.8% of which appear only once. This clonotype was recorded at least ten times. The CDR3 runs to 15 residues. J gave up 6 bases and V 6 bases, and 10 bases lay outside the gene matches. The time point is: longitudinal time-point 2. The sequencing sample was made of PBMCs. The chain combines TRBV12-3 or TRBV12-4 with TRBJ2-3; 9 nucleotides match TRBD2. The sequence came from a woman aged 60-75 years with multiple sclerosis. The CDR3 sequence is CASREGTSNLDTQYF. CDR3 in DNA: TGTGCCAGCAGAGAAGGGACTAGCAATTTGGATACGCAGTATTTT.